These T cell receptor beta chains were read from a single sample in a study of blood T cell repertoires in COVID-19. Sequenced by immunoSEQ multiplex PCR; TCRdb stores in-frame clones only, minus some. The sample includes 180,000 or so clones, roughly four fifths of them seen just once. Specimen: peripheral blood. These receptor sequences come from a man aged 50 to 60 who had recovered from COVID-19. Both conserved end residues are part of each CDR3. Each record gives: clone size, V gene, J gene, D gene, CDR3 DNA, CDR3 protein. D genes are given only for firm matches. Size tells how often a clone was seen (once, few, many) or the class of an expanded clone, and some rows leave it out.

.	TRBV6-6	TRBJ2-2	TRBD2	TGTGCCAGCATCGGTGACAGTCTAGCGGGAGAGAGGGAGCTGTTTTTT	CASIGDSLAGERELFF
.	TRBV19	TRBJ2-2	TRBD2	TGTGCCAGTAGTATAATCCGGGGACTAGCGGTACGGAGCGGGGAGCTGTTTTTT	CASSIIRGLAVRSGELFF
.	TRBV7-2	TRBJ2-5	TRBD2	TGTGCCAGCAGCTTACCGACTAGCGGACAAGAGACCCAGTACTTC	CASSLPTSGQETQYF
.	TRBV18	TRBJ2-1	.	TGTGCCAGCCATATTACAGGGACAAAGCAGTTCTTC	CASHITGTKQFF
.	TRBV18	TRBJ2-5	.	TGTGCCAGCTCACCAGCCAGACAAGAGACCCAGTACTTC	CASSPARQETQYF
once	TRBV27	TRBJ2-1	.	TGTGCCAGACCAGGTAGGCAGTTCTTC	CARPGRQFF
.	TRBV4-1	TRBJ2-5	TRBD2	TGCGCCAGCAGCCAAACCGGGACTAGCGGGATGGGGACCCAGTACTTC	CASSQTGTSGMGTQYF
.	TRBV15	TRBJ1-6	.	TGTGCCACCAGCAGTGGACAGTTCGCGGATTCACCCCTCCACTTT	CATSSGQFADSPLHF
.	TRBV4-3	TRBJ2-3	.	TGCGCCAGCAGCCCCCGAGGGAAGCGGACCACAGATACGCAGTATTTT	CASSPRGKRTTDTQYF
many	TRBV19	TRBJ1-2	.	TGTGCCAGTAGTATCCCGGGGTTTGGCTACACCTTC	CASSIPGFGYTF
.	TRBV19	TRBJ2-7	.	TGTGCCAGCTCTCAAGCGGGTCCCTCGGACTCCGAGCAGTACTTC	CASSQAGPSDSEQYF
.	TRBV2	TRBJ2-2	TRBD1	TGTGCCAGCAGTAACACCGGGACAGGGTTCGGTACGGACACCGGGGAGCTGTTTTTT	CASSNTGTGFGTDTGELFF
.	TRBV24-1	TRBJ1-1	TRBD1	TGTGCCACCACGGACAGGGATCGCACTGAAGCTTTCTTT	CATTDRDRTEAFF
.	TRBV24-1	TRBJ2-3	TRBD1	TGTGCCACCAGTCGACAGGGGGAGTTCTCTAGCACAGATACGCAGTATTTT	CATSRQGEFSSTDTQYF
.	TRBV9	TRBJ2-3	.	TGTGCCAGCAGCGTAGACAGGGGCACAGATACGCAGTATTTT	CASSVDRGTDTQYF
.	TRBV6-6	TRBJ1-5	TRBD1	TGTGCCAGCAGTGGGGGAGGTACAGGGGGCAATCAGCCCCAGCATTTT	CASSGGGTGGNQPQHF
.	TRBV21-1	TRBJ2-5	.	TGTGCCAGCAGCAAAGGTACTAGCGGGAGAAGAGTAGAGACCCAGTACTTC	CASSKGTSGRRVETQYF
.	TRBV7-2	TRBJ2-3	.	TGTGCCAGCAGCTTACACTCCCCCAATACGCAGTATTTT	CASSLHSPNTQYF
.	TRBV6-2/TRBV6-3	TRBJ2-6	TRBD1	TGTGCCAGCAGTTTTCAGGGGGCGCCTGGGGCCAACGTCCTGACTTTC	CASSFQGAPGANVLTF
.	TRBV28	TRBJ2-2	TRBD2	TGTGCCAGCAGTCCCCCGGGGGGGGGCACCGGGGAGCTGTTTTTT	CASSPPGGGTGELFF
.	TRBV11-1	TRBJ2-7	.	TGTGCCAGCAGCCTCTACTCCTACGAGCAGTACTTC	CASSLYSYEQYF
.	TRBV19	TRBJ2-7	.	TGTGCCAGTATGAGCGGAGGCGGCGAGCAGTACTTC	CASMSGGGEQYF
.	TRBV12-3/TRBV12-4	TRBJ2-5	.	TGTGCCAGCAAGTCGACAGTGGAGACCCAGTACTTC	CASKSTVETQYF
once	TRBV18	TRBJ2-7	TRBD1	TGTGCCAGCTCTCGCGGACAGGGTTACGAGCAGTACTTC	CASSRGQGYEQYF
.	TRBV9	TRBJ2-1	TRBD2	TGTGCCAGCAGCCCTCTAGCGGGATCGTCCTACAATGAGCAGTTCTTC	CASSPLAGSSYNEQFF
.	TRBV7-3	TRBJ2-3	.	TGTGCCAGCAGCCTCAAGGCGGGGTATACGCAGTATTTT	CASSLKAGYTQYF
.	TRBV6-5	TRBJ2-2	.	TGTGCCAGCAGAAACCAGGGGGAGGCCGGGGAGCTGTTTTTT	CASRNQGEAGELFF